Shown below are 11 T cell receptor beta chains from a single sample sequenced in a study of blood T cell repertoires in COVID-19. Profiled with immunoSEQ multiplex PCR; TCRdb holds only in-frame clones, not every one. The sample lists roughly 160,000 clones; more than 75% were seen once. Sequences were obtained from peripheral blood. These TCRs come from a man aged 55-75 years with COVID-19, enrolled during active disease.

The gene calls are TRBV9 and TRBJ2-1, with 9 nucleotides matching TRBD1. CDR1 SGDLS and CDR2 YYNGEE come from the germline V gene. J gave up 2 bases and V 4 bases, and 7 bases lay outside the gene matches. The CDR3 covers 16 residues. CDR3 protein: CASSKQGQGTYNEQFF. CDR3 bases: TGTGCCAGCAGCAAACAGGGACAGGGTACCTACAATGAGCAGTTCTTC.

This rearrangement joins TRBV29-1 to TRBJ1-5; D remains ambiguous. Per the germline V gene, CDR1 is SQVTM and CDR2 is ANQGSEA. The CDR3 totals 14 residues. V was cut by 7 bases and J by 2 bases, with 15 bases left in between. The CDR3 coding sequence is TGCAGCGCCTCCACGGGGTATCGCAATCAGCCCCAGCATTTT. Protein: CSASTGYRNQPQHF.

The V and J genes are TRBV14 and TRBJ1-6; D possibly corresponds to TRBD1 (6 bases). Germline V gives CDR1 SGHDN, CDR2 FVKESK. V lost 4 bases and J lost 5, with 15 bases in between. CDR3 length: 16 amino acids. CDR3: CASSPVGAHHNSPLHF. The CDR3 DNA reads TGTGCCAGCAGCCCGGTGGGGGCACACCATAATTCACCCCTCCACTTT.

This chain uses TRBV19 with TRBJ1-5, with D hard to call. V lost 4 bases and J lost 4, with 5 bases in between. The CDR3 consists of 12 residues. The V gene's germline CDR1 is LNHDA and CDR2 SQIVND (reference sequence). This CDR3 is CASSTGNQPQHF. Written as DNA, the CDR3 is TGTGCCAGTAGTACAGGAAATCAGCCCCAGCATTTT.

This sequence joins TRBV9 and TRBJ1-6, with 8 bases that match TRBD1. The CDR3 loop spans 15 amino acids. CDR1 SGDLS and CDR2 YYNGEE come from the germline V gene. The J segment lost 7 bases and the V segment lost 0 bases, leaving 3 bases of the junction unmatched. CDR3 in amino acids: CASSVETGGNSPLHF. DNA of the CDR3: TGTGCCAGCAGCGTAGAAACAGGGGGAAATTCACCCCTCCACTTT.

The chain joins TRBV7-2 to TRBJ1-1, with a tentative D call TRBD1 (5 bases). This CDR3 comprises 13 residues. Germline-derived CDR1 and CDR2 are SGHTA and FQGNSA. Trimming removed 5 bases from V and 0 bases from J, with 7 bases in between. The CDR3 nucleotides are TGTGCCAGCAGCCAACAGGTGAACACTGAAGCTTTCTTT. This sequence encodes CASSQQVNTEAFF.

The chain has TRBV7-8 and TRBJ1-3; D perhaps matches TRBD1 (5 bases). The germline V and J ends were trimmed by 5 bases and 3 bases, with 11 bases remaining between them. Germline V gene data show CDR1 as SGHVS and CDR2 as FQNEAQ. The length of the CDR3 is 14 residues. The CDR3 DNA reads TGTGCCAGCAGCCTTACAGGCGTTGGAAACACCATATATTTT. Its protein is CASSLTGVGNTIYF.

The chain joins TRBV7-2 to TRBJ1-6; 7 nucleotides agree with TRBD1. The CDR3 extends over 16 amino acids. V trimming: 1 base; J trimming: 9 bases; junction bases outside the gene matches: 9. Per the germline V gene, CDR1 is SGHTA and CDR2 is FQGNSA. CDR3 residues: CASSLVNLGQSSPLHF. The CDR3 region has the DNA TGTGCCAGCAGCTTAGTAAATTTGGGACAGTCTTCACCCCTCCACTTT.

CDR3 DNA sequence: TGTGCCTGGAGCCCCTGGACTTCCGATGAGCAGTTCTTC. Translation gives CAWSPWTSDEQFF. The chain has TRBV30 and TRBJ2-1, with D tentatively TRBD2 (5 bases). The V end lost 3 bases, the J end lost 8 bases, and 14 bases lay between the germline ends. CDR1 and CDR2 from the germline V gene are GTSNPN and SVGIG (reference sequence). This CDR3 is 13 amino acids long.

The CDR3 coding sequence is TGTGCCAGCAGCTTAAATCCACCTAGTAACTACGAGCAGTACTTC. Translated: CASSLNPPSNYEQYF. This rearrangement joins TRBV11-2 to TRBJ2-7; no reliable D call. Deletions cut 2 bases from V and 3 bases from J, with 14 bases between. The CDR3 loop spans 15 amino acids. Germline assignment: CDR1 SGHAT and CDR2 FQNNGV.

The chain carries TRBV4-2 and TRBJ1-4, with D possibly being TRBD1 (5 bases). This CDR3 is 16 amino acids long. Trimming stripped 0 bases from V and 5 bases from J, with 13 bases between. Germline CDR1 LGHNA, CDR2 YNFKEQ. The CDR3 here is CASSQEPGGANEKLFF. In DNA form, the CDR3 reads TGTGCCAGCAGCCAAGAACCGGGGGGAGCCAATGAAAAACTGTTTTTT.